This entry describes one T cell receptor (beta chain). Its target is unknown. This PCR relied on a set of 60 Vbeta primers and 13 Jbeta primers. Original handling: A later analysis counted 70 million to 85 million unique TCR beta chains, 9.5 million to 12 million shared. TCRdb's copy holds only in-frame clones and misses some; the assay was immunoSEQ multiplex PCR. V and J calls and clone size follow that table, whereas D and trimming were derived from the DNA. The sample lists 150,000 to 200,000 clones, approximately 80% occurring once. The data originate from a study of cytomegalovirus exposure and HLA in healthy donors. CDR1 and CDR2 (germline): SGHDT, YYEEEE. The CDR3 extends over 15 amino acids. The ends lost 0 bases at V and 5 bases at J; junction bases unmatched: 5. Study-wide results and limits: Excluded were some V segments that proved indistinguishable, including TRBV6-2 and TRBV6-3. Per published accounts, TCR beta sequences correctly predicted the HLA-A and HLA-B alleles of most subjects. The study flagged approximately 180 TCR beta chains as cytomegalovirus-associated.

Sequences were obtained from PBMCs. The origin of this receptor is a woman in her thirties or forties in good health and CMV-seropositive. The rearrangement links TRBV5-6 to TRBJ1-2; 9 bases are a match to TRBD1. The CDR3 DNA follows: TGTGCCAGCAGCTTGGCCCCGACAGGGGGGTATGGCTACACCTTC. It yields the protein CASSLAPTGGYGYTF.